Listed below are T cell receptor beta chains from one sample, sequenced in a study of T cells in Graves' hyperthyroidism and ophthalmopathy. Each CDR3 protein gets one entry after TCRdb re-called the multiplex PCR reads with MiXCR. The repertoire holds around 600,000 distinct CDR3 sequences, with about 45% as singletons. The sample taken for sequencing was peripheral blood or thyroid tissue (not recorded which). All receptors come from an adult man with Graves' disease, either hyperthyroidism or ophthalmopathy (not recorded which). Both conserved end residues are part of each CDR3. Fields, in order: D gene, J gene, clone size, V gene, CDR3 protein, CDR3 DNA. A D gene is named only where the DNA matches it firmly. Size tells how often a clone was seen (once, few, many) or the class of an expanded clone, and some rows leave it out.

D gene: TRBD1; J gene: TRBJ1-1; clone size: NA; V gene: TRBV7-9; CDR3 protein: CASSLDRGSTDSEAFF; CDR3 DNA: TGTGCCAGCAGCCTTGACAGGGGCTCCACCGATTCGGAAGCTTTCTTT
D gene: NA; J gene: TRBJ2-5; clone size: NA; V gene: TRBV5-1; CDR3 protein: CASSSVVQETQYF; CDR3 DNA: TGCGCCAGCAGCTCCGTGGTACAAGAGACCCAGTACTTC
D gene: TRBD1; J gene: TRBJ1-2; clone size: NA; V gene: TRBV29-1; CDR3 protein: CSVEEVGGYYGYTF; CDR3 DNA: TGCAGCGTTGAAGAGGTAGGGGGCTACTATGGCTACACCTTC
D gene: NA; J gene: TRBJ1-2; clone size: few; V gene: TRBV5-1; CDR3 protein: CASSLSDTDYGYTF; CDR3 DNA: TGCGCCAGCAGCTTGTCAGATACCGACTATGGCTACACCTTC
D gene: TRBD1; J gene: TRBJ1-5; clone size: once; V gene: TRBV2; CDR3 protein: CASSERTGWGSNQPQHF; CDR3 DNA: TGTGCCAGCAGTGAAAGGACAGGGTGGGGGAGCAATCAGCCCCAGCATTTT
D gene: NA; J gene: TRBJ1-4; clone size: NA; V gene: TRBV20-1; CDR3 protein: CSAVAASGVDEKLFF; CDR3 DNA: TGCAGTGCCGTAGCGGCTAGCGGGGTCGATGAAAAACTGTTTTTT
D gene: NA; J gene: TRBJ1-2; clone size: NA; V gene: TRBV7-9; CDR3 protein: CASTPDAGGLYGYTF; CDR3 DNA: TGTGCCAGTACCCCGGACGCAGGAGGGCTCTATGGCTACACCTTC
D gene: NA; J gene: TRBJ1-2; clone size: NA; V gene: TRBV29-1; CDR3 protein: CSVVESASYGYTF; CDR3 DNA: TGCAGCGTAGTGGAGAGCGCTAGCTATGGCTACACCTTC
D gene: NA; J gene: TRBJ2-7; clone size: many; V gene: TRBV7-9; CDR3 protein: CASSPRSQGGQYF; CDR3 DNA: TGTGCCAGCAGCCCCCGATCCCAGGGTGGGCAGTACTTC
D gene: NA; J gene: TRBJ2-5; clone size: NA; V gene: TRBV11-2; CDR3 protein: CANSPWETQYF; CDR3 DNA: TGTGCCAACAGCCCGTGGGAGACCCAGTACTTC
D gene: NA; J gene: TRBJ1-4; clone size: NA; V gene: TRBV25-1; CDR3 protein: CASSESGQLNEKLFF; CDR3 DNA: TGTGCCAGCAGTGAATCGGGCCAGCTGAATGAAAAACTGTTTTTT
D gene: NA; J gene: TRBJ1-5; clone size: NA; V gene: TRBV5-6; CDR3 protein: CASSLFRGISNQPQHF; CDR3 DNA: TGTGCCAGCAGCTTGTTTCGGGGGATTAGCAATCAGCCCCAGCATTTT
D gene: NA; J gene: TRBJ1-5; clone size: few; V gene: TRBV10-2; CDR3 protein: CASRETSYSNQPQHF; CDR3 DNA: TGTGCCAGCAGGGAGACTAGTTATAGCAATCAGCCCCAGCATTTT
D gene: NA; J gene: TRBJ1-2; clone size: NA; V gene: TRBV29-1; CDR3 protein: CSRSNRQNNYGYTF; CDR3 DNA: TGCAGCCGGAGCAACAGACAGAATAACTATGGCTACACCTTC
D gene: NA; J gene: TRBJ1-1; clone size: many; V gene: TRBV6-6; CDR3 protein: CASSYFGMETEAFF; CDR3 DNA: TGTGCCAGCAGTTACTTCGGGATGGAGACTGAAGCTTTCTTT
D gene: TRBD1; J gene: TRBJ2-7; clone size: many; V gene: TRBV2; CDR3 protein: CASRDRQYYEQYF; CDR3 DNA: TGTGCCAGCCGGGACAGGCAATACTACGAGCAGTACTTC
D gene: NA; J gene: TRBJ1-4; clone size: many; V gene: TRBV6-6; CDR3 protein: CASTMGVGEKLFF; CDR3 DNA: TGTGCCAGCACAATGGGCGTCGGTGAAAAACTGTTTTTT
D gene: TRBD1; J gene: TRBJ1-2; clone size: NA; V gene: TRBV5-1; CDR3 protein: CASSPGGPDYGYTF; CDR3 DNA: TGCGCCAGCAGCCCAGGGGGCCCGGACTATGGCTACACCTTC
D gene: NA; J gene: TRBJ1-1; clone size: few; V gene: TRBV2; CDR3 protein: CASTQGSMINTEAFF; CDR3 DNA: TGTGCCAGCACCCAGGGGTCCATGATCAACACTGAAGCTTTCTTT
D gene: NA; J gene: TRBJ2-5; clone size: few; V gene: TRBV14; CDR3 protein: CASSQGGRRQETQYF; CDR3 DNA: TGTGCCAGCAGCCAAGGTGGCAGGCGGCAAGAGACCCAGTACTTC
D gene: TRBD1; J gene: TRBJ2-5; clone size: few; V gene: TRBV12-3/TRBV12-4; CDR3 protein: CASSEAWTGYQETQYF; CDR3 DNA: TGTGCCAGCAGTGAAGCCTGGACAGGCTACCAAGAGACCCAGTACTTC
D gene: TRBD2; J gene: TRBJ2-5; clone size: NA; V gene: TRBV2; CDR3 protein: CASSSAGVEETQYF; CDR3 DNA: TGTGCCAGCAGTTCAGCGGGGGTTGAGGAGACCCAGTACTTC
D gene: NA; J gene: TRBJ1-6; clone size: NA; V gene: TRBV14; CDR3 protein: CASSLAGEPLHF; CDR3 DNA: TGTGCCAGCAGCCTGGCAGGGGAACCCCTCCACTTT
D gene: TRBD1; J gene: TRBJ1-2; clone size: few; V gene: TRBV20-1; CDR3 protein: CSATLPGGHGYTF; CDR3 DNA: TGCAGTGCTACCCTCCCAGGGGGCCATGGCTACACCTTC
D gene: NA; J gene: TRBJ1-4; clone size: NA; V gene: TRBV2; CDR3 protein: CASFQQSTNEKLFF; CDR3 DNA: TGTGCCAGCTTCCAACAATCAACTAATGAAAAACTGTTTTTT
D gene: TRBD1; J gene: TRBJ2-7; clone size: NA; V gene: TRBV2; CDR3 protein: CASSREQGNSYEQYF; CDR3 DNA: TGTGCCAGCAGCAGAGAACAGGGGAACTCCTACGAGCAGTACTTC
D gene: NA; J gene: TRBJ1-2; clone size: many; V gene: TRBV5-8; CDR3 protein: CASSSRTAANYGYTF; CDR3 DNA: TGTGCCAGCAGCAGCCGGACAGCAGCTAACTATGGCTACACCTTC
D gene: TRBD2; J gene: TRBJ2-7; clone size: NA; V gene: TRBV7-2; CDR3 protein: CASSLGGTYNEQYF; CDR3 DNA: TGTGCCAGCAGCTTGGGGGGGACGTACAATGAGCAGTACTTC
D gene: TRBD1; J gene: TRBJ2-7; clone size: NA; V gene: TRBV7-9; CDR3 protein: CASSTGQGPLYYEQYF; CDR3 DNA: TGTGCCAGCAGCACTGGACAGGGGCCTCTCTACTACGAGCAGTACTTC
D gene: TRBD1; J gene: TRBJ1-5; clone size: NA; V gene: TRBV15; CDR3 protein: CATSRDRGGRGRQPQHF; CDR3 DNA: TGTGCCACCAGCAGAGATCGAGGGGGCAGGGGGCGTCAGCCCCAGCATTTT
D gene: NA; J gene: TRBJ2-5; clone size: few; V gene: TRBV11-2; CDR3 protein: CASSFDGRETQYF; CDR3 DNA: TGTGCCAGCAGCTTCGACGGTCGAGAGACCCAGTACTTC
D gene: NA; J gene: TRBJ2-3; clone size: NA; V gene: TRBV29-1; CDR3 protein: CSADVTDTQYF; CDR3 DNA: TGCAGCGCTGACGTCACAGATACGCAGTATTTT
D gene: NA; J gene: TRBJ1-1; clone size: NA; V gene: TRBV5-1; CDR3 protein: CASSLQTMNTEAFF; CDR3 DNA: TGCGCCAGCAGCTTGCAGACCATGAACACTGAAGCTTTCTTT
D gene: TRBD1; J gene: TRBJ1-2; clone size: many; V gene: TRBV29-1; CDR3 protein: CSVWDSRGYGYTF; CDR3 DNA: TGCAGCGTTTGGGACAGCCGAGGCTATGGCTACACCTTC
D gene: NA; J gene: TRBJ1-2; clone size: NA; V gene: TRBV25-1; CDR3 protein: CASSEYRNYGYTF; CDR3 DNA: TGTGCCAGCAGTGAATACAGGAACTATGGCTACACCTTC
D gene: NA; J gene: TRBJ2-7; clone size: once; V gene: TRBV10-3; CDR3 protein: CAIREGISYEQYF; CDR3 DNA: TGTGCCATCAGGGAGGGAATCTCCTACGAGCAGTACTTC
D gene: NA; J gene: TRBJ1-4; clone size: many; V gene: TRBV2; CDR3 protein: CASSEGTANEKLFF; CDR3 DNA: TGTGCCAGCAGTGAAGGGACAGCGAATGAAAAACTGTTTTTT
D gene: NA; J gene: TRBJ1-5; clone size: NA; V gene: TRBV24-1; CDR3 protein: CATRGKSNQPQHF; CDR3 DNA: TGTGCCACCCGAGGGAAGAGCAATCAGCCCCAGCATTTT
D gene: NA; J gene: TRBJ2-5; clone size: few; V gene: TRBV20-1; CDR3 protein: CSARRVGETQYF; CDR3 DNA: TGCAGTGCTAGGAGGGTAGGAGAGACCCAGTACTTC
D gene: NA; J gene: TRBJ1-1; clone size: NA; V gene: TRBV2; CDR3 protein: CASSTGTEPNTEAIF; CDR3 DNA: TGTGCCAGCAGCACCGGGACTGAACCCAACACTGAAGCTATCTTT
D gene: NA; J gene: TRBJ1-2; clone size: few; V gene: TRBV7-9; CDR3 protein: CASSLYGESANYGYTF; CDR3 DNA: TGTGCCAGCAGCTTATATGGGGAATCCGCTAACTATGGCTACACCTTC
D gene: NA; J gene: TRBJ2-5; clone size: NA; V gene: TRBV7-9; CDR3 protein: CASSSHQGPGETQYF; CDR3 DNA: TGTGCCAGCAGCTCACATCAGGGTCCCGGGGAGACCCAGTACTTC
D gene: NA; J gene: TRBJ1-2; clone size: NA; V gene: TRBV19; CDR3 protein: CASKMDVNGYTF; CDR3 DNA: TGTGCCAGTAAAATGGACGTAAATGGCTACACCTTC
D gene: NA; J gene: TRBJ2-5; clone size: many; V gene: TRBV7-2; CDR3 protein: CASSYAETQYF; CDR3 DNA: TGTGCCAGCAGCTATGCAGAGACCCAGTACTTC
D gene: NA; J gene: TRBJ2-7; clone size: NA; V gene: TRBV7-9; CDR3 protein: CASSLEGHSYEQYF; CDR3 DNA: TGTGCCAGCAGCTTAGAGGGCCACTCCTACGAGCAGTACTTC
D gene: TRBD1; J gene: TRBJ1-1; clone size: few; V gene: TRBV7-9; CDR3 protein: CASSQTRQGRETEAFF; CDR3 DNA: TGTGCCAGCAGCCAAACTCGACAGGGGCGAGAGACTGAAGCTTTCTTT
D gene: NA; J gene: TRBJ1-1; clone size: NA; V gene: TRBV29-1; CDR3 protein: CSSPSAGRTEAFF; CDR3 DNA: TGCAGCTCCCCGTCGGCAGGGAGGACTGAAGCTTTCTTT
D gene: NA; J gene: TRBJ2-3; clone size: NA; V gene: TRBV25-1; CDR3 protein: CASSDPSPGNTQYF; CDR3 DNA: TGTGCCAGCAGCGACCCCAGTCCAGGGAATACGCAGTATTTT
D gene: NA; J gene: TRBJ1-1; clone size: NA; V gene: TRBV7-3; CDR3 protein: CASSLTPGVGNTEAFF; CDR3 DNA: TGTGCCAGCAGCTTAACACCAGGGGTAGGGAACACTGAAGCTTTCTTT
D gene: NA; J gene: TRBJ1-4; clone size: NA; V gene: TRBV7-8; CDR3 protein: CASSLASRTNEKPFF; CDR3 DNA: TGTGCCAGCAGCTTAGCGTCTCGTACTAATGAAAAACCGTTTTTT
D gene: NA; J gene: TRBJ1-1; clone size: many; V gene: TRBV7-8; CDR3 protein: CASSPPGGMNTEAFF; CDR3 DNA: TGTGCCAGCAGCCCTCCCGGTGGTATGAACACTGAAGCTTTCTTT
D gene: NA; J gene: TRBJ1-3; clone size: many; V gene: TRBV7-9; CDR3 protein: CASSGGVSGNTIYF; CDR3 DNA: TGTGCCAGCAGCGGAGGGGTCTCTGGAAACACCATATATTTT
D gene: NA; J gene: TRBJ1-2; clone size: NA; V gene: TRBV12-3/TRBV12-4; CDR3 protein: CASRGGRAYGYTF; CDR3 DNA: TGTGCCAGCCGGGGGGGGCGGGCCTATGGCTACACCTTC
D gene: TRBD2; J gene: TRBJ2-5; clone size: NA; V gene: TRBV25-1; CDR3 protein: CASSARDGLAEETQYF; CDR3 DNA: TGTGCCAGCAGTGCTAGAGATGGGCTAGCGGAGGAGACCCAGTACTTC
D gene: NA; J gene: TRBJ2-7; clone size: few; V gene: TRBV5-1; CDR3 protein: CASSTGDTYEQYF; CDR3 DNA: TGCGCCAGCAGTACGGGAGACACCTACGAGCAGTACTTC
D gene: NA; J gene: TRBJ2-7; clone size: NA; V gene: TRBV24-1; CDR3 protein: CATSEQGGYGYEQYF; CDR3 DNA: TGTGCCACCAGTGAACAGGGCGGCTATGGCTACGAGCAGTACTTC
D gene: NA; J gene: TRBJ2-5; clone size: many; V gene: TRBV7-9; CDR3 protein: CASSFQVETQYF; CDR3 DNA: TGTGCCAGCAGCTTCCAAGTGGAGACCCAGTACTTC
D gene: NA; J gene: TRBJ1-1; clone size: NA; V gene: TRBV7-9; CDR3 protein: CASSSVTEAFF; CDR3 DNA: TGTGCCAGCAGCTCCGTCACTGAAGCTTTCTTT
D gene: NA; J gene: TRBJ1-6; clone size: many; V gene: TRBV5-1; CDR3 protein: CASRLDGQSNSPLHF; CDR3 DNA: TGCGCCAGCAGGCTCGACGGACAGAGTAATTCACCCCTCCACTTT
D gene: TRBD2; J gene: TRBJ2-5; clone size: many; V gene: TRBV2; CDR3 protein: CASSEWRGGIETQYF; CDR3 DNA: TGTGCCAGCAGTGAATGGCGGGGGGGCATTGAGACCCAGTACTTC